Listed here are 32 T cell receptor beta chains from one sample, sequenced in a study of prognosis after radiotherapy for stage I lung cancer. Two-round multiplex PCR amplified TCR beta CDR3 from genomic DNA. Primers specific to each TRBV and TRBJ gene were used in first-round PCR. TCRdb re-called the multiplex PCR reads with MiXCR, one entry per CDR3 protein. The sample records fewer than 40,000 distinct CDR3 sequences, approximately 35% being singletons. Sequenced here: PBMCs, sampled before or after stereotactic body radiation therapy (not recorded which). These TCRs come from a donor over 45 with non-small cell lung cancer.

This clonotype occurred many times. The DNA of the CDR3 is TGTGCCAGCAGTTATGTCGACAGTCCTAACTATGGCTACACCTTC. Its translation is CASSYVDSPNYGYTF. The V call is TRBV6-5, the J call TRBJ1-2; perhaps TRBD1 as D (5 bases). V lost 3 bases and J lost 0, with 11 bases in between. CDR1 MNHEY and CDR2 SVGAGI come from the germline V gene. The CDR3 is 15 residues long.

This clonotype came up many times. The CDR3 sequence is CATSDVGTSYGYTF. The DNA for the CDR3 is TGTGCCACCAGTGATGTCGGGACATCCTATGGCTACACCTTC. J is TRBJ1-2 and V is TRBV24-1, with a weak D call TRBD1 (6 bases). CDR3 length equals 14 residues. CDR1 and CDR2 (germline): KGHDR, SFDVKD. V lost 3 bases, J lost 4 bases, and 11 bases lay in between.

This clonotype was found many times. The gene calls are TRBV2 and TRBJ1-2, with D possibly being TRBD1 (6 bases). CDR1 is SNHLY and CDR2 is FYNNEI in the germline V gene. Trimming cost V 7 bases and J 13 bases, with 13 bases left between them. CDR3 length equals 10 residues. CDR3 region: CASNNLQGTF. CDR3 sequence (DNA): TGTGCCAGCAATAACCTACAGGGCACCTTC.

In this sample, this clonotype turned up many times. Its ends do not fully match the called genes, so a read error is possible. The CDR3 coding sequence is TGCGCCAGCACCCCGGTAGGGCTAGCGGGGAGCGAGCAGTGCTTC. This translates into CASTPVGLAGSEQCF. The chain joins TRBV5-1 to TRBJ2-7; 9 bases align to TRBD2. Germline V gives CDR1 SGHRS, CDR2 YFSETQ. The CDR3 extends over 15 amino acids.

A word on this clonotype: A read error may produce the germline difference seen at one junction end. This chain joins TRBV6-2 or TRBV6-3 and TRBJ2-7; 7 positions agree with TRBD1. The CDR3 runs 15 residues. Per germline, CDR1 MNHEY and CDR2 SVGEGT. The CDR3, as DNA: TGTGCCAGCAGCCCAGGGGGATACGCGTCCTACGAACAGTACTTC. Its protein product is CASSPGGYASYEQYF.

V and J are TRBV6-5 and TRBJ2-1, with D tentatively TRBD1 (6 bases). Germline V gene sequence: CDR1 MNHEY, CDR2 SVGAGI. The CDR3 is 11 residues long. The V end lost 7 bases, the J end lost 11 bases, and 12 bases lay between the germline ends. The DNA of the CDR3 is TGTGCCAGCAATTATCAGGGGAAGCAGTTCTTC. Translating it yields CASNYQGKQFF.

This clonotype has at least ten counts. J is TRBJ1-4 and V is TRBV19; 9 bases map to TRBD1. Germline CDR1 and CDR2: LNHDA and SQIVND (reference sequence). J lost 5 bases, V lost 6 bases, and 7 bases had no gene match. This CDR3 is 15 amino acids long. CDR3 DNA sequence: TGTGCCAGTAGCATTCGGACAGGGGTGAATGAAAAACTGTTTTTT. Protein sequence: CASSIRTGVNEKLFF.

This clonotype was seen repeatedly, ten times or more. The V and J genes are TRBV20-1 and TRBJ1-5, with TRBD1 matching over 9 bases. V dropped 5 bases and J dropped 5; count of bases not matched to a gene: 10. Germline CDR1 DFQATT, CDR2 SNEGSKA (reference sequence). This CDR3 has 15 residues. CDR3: CSALPQGQGYQPQHF. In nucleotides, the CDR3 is TGCAGTGCTCTCCCCCAGGGACAGGGATATCAGCCCCAGCATTTT.

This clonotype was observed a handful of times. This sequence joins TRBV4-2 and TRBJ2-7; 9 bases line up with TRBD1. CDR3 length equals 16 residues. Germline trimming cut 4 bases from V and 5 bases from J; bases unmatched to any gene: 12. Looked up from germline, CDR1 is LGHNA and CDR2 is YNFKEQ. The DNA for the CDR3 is TGTGCCAGCAGCCGGATGCCCCCGGACAGGGGTGACGAGCAGTACTTC. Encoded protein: CASSRMPPDRGDEQYF.

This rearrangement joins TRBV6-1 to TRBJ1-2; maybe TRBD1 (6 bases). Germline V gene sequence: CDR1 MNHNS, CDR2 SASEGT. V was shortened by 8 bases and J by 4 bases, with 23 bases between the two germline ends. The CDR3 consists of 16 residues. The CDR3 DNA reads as TGTGCCAGCGTAAACCCACAGGGTGGTAAGAGCTATGGCTACACCTTC. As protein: CASVNPQGGKSYGYTF.

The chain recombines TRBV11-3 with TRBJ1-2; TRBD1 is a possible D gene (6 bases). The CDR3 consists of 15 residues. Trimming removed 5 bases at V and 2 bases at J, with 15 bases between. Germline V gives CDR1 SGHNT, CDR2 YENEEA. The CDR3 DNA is TGTGCCAGCAGCCGCGGGGGGCCCGGGAACTATGGCTACACCTTC. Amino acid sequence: CASSRGGPGNYGYTF.

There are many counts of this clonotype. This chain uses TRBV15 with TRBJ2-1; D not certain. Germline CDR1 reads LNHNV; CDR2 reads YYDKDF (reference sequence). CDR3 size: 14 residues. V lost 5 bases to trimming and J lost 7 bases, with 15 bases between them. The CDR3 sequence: CATSGHPSRNEQFF. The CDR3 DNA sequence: TGTGCCACCAGCGGCCATCCCTCTAGGAATGAGCAGTTCTTC.

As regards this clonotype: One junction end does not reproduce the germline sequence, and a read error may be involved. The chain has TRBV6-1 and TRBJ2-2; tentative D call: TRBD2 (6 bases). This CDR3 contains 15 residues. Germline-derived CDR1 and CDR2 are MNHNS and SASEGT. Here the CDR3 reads CASSGRGGHTRELLF. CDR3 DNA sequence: TGTGCCAGCAGTGGGAGGGGAGGTCACACCAGGGAGCTGCTTTTT.

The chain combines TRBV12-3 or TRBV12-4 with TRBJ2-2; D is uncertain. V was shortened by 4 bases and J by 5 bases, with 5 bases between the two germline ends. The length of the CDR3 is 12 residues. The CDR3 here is CASSSETGELFF. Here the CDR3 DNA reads TGTGCCAGCAGTTCAGAAACCGGGGAGCTGTTTTTT.

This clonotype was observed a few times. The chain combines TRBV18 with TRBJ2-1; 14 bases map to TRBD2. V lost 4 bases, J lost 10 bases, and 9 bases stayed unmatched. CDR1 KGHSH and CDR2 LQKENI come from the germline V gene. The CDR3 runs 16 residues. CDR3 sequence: CASSRTTSGGAGEQFF. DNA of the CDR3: TGTGCCAGCTCACGGACGACTAGCGGGGGGGCTGGGGAGCAGTTCTTC.

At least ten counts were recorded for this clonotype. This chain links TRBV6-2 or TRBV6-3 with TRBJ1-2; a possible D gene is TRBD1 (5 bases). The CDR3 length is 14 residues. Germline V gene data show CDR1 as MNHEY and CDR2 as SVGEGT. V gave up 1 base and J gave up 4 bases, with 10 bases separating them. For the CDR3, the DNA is TGTGCCAGCAGTTACTACCACAGGAGCTATGGCTACACCTTC. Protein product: CASSYYHRSYGYTF.

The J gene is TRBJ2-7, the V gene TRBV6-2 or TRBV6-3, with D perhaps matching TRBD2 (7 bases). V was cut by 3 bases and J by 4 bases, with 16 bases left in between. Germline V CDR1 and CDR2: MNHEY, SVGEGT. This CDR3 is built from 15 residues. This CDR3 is CASSYEGGAFYEQYF. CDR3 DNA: TGTGCCAGCAGTTATGAAGGGGGGGCCTTTTACGAGCAGTACTTC.

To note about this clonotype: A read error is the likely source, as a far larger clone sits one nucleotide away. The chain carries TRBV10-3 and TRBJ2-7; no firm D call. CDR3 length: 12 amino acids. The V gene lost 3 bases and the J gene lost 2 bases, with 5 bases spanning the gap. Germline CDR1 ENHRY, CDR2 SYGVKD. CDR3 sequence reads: CAISERTYEQYF. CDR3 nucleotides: TGTGCCATCAGTGAACGGACCTACGAGCAGTACTTC.

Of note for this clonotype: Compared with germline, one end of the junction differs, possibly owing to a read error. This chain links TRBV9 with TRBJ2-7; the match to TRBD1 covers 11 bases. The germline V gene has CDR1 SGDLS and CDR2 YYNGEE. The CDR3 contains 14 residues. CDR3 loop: CASIEGQGAWERYF. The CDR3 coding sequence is TGTGCCAGCATCGAAGGACAGGGGGCGTGGGAGCGGTACTTC. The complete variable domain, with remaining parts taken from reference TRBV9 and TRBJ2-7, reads DSGVTQTPKHLITATGQRVTLRCSPRSGDLSVYWYQQSLDQGLQFLIQYYNGEERAKGNILERFSAQQFPDLHSELNLSSLELGDSALYFCASIEGQGAWERYFGPGTRLTVT.

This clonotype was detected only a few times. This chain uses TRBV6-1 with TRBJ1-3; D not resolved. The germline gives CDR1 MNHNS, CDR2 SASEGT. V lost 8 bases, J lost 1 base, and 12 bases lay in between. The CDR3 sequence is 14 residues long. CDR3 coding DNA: TGTGCCAGCTTCGGTCCAGAATCTGGAAACACCATATATTTT. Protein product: CASFGPESGNTIYF.

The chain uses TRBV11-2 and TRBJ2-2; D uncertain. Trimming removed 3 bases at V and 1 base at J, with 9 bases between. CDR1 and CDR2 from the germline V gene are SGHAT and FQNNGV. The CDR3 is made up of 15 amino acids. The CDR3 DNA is TGTGCCAGCAGCTTGTATTTCGAGAACACCGGGGAGCTGTTTTTT. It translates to CASSLYFENTGELFF.

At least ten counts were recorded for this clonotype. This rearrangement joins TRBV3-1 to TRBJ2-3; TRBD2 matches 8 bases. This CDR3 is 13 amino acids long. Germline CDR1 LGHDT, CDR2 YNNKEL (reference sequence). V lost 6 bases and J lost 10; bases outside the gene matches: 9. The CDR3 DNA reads TGTGCCAGCAGACCAGGGACTAGTTCGCCGCAGTATTTT. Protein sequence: CASRPGTSSPQYF.

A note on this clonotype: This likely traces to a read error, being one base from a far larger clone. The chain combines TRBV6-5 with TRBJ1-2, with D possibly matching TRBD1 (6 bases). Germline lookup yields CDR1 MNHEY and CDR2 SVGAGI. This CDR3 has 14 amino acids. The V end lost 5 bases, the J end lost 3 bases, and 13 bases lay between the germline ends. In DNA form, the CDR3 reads TGTGCCAGCAGTGGGGGACATGGCCACTATGGCTACACCTTC. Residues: CASSGGHGHYGYTF.

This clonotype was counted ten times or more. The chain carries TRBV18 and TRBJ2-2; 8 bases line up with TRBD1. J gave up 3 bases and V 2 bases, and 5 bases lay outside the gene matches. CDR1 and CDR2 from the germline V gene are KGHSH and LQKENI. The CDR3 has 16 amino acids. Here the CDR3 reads CASSPSRGQDTGELFF. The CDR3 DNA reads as TGTGCCAGCTCACCATCCAGGGGGCAGGACACCGGGGAGCTGTTTTTT.

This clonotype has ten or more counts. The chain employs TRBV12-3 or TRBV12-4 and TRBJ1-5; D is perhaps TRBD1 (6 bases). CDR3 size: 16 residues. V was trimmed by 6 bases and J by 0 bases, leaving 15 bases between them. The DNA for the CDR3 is TGTGCCAGCAGCCACCGAACAGGGAATAGCAATCAGCCCCAGCATTTT. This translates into CASSHRTGNSNQPQHF.

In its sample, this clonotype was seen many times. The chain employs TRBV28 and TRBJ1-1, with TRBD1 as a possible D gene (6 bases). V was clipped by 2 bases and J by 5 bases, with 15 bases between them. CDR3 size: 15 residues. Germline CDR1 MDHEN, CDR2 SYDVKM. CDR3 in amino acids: CASSLPSGGRTEAFF. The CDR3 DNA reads TGTGCCAGCAGTTTACCGAGTGGGGGGCGGACTGAAGCTTTCTTT.

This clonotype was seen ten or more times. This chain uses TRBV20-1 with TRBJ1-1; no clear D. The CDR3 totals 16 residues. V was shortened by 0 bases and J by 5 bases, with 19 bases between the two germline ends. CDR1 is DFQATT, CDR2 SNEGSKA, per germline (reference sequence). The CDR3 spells CSARDPLHGEKTEAFF. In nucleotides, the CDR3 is TGCAGTGCTAGAGACCCGCTACACGGTGAAAAAACTGAAGCTTTCTTT.

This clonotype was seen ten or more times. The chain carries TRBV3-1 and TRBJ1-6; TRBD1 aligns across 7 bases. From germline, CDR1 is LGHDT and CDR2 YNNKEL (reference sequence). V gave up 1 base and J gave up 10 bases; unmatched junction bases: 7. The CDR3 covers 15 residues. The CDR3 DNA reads TGTGCCAGCAGCCAAGGTCAGGGGGTAAGATCACCCCTCCACTTT. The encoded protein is CASSQGQGVRSPLHF. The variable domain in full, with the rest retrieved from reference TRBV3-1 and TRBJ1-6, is DTAVSQTPKYLVTQMGNDKSIKCEQNLGHDTMYWYKQDSKKFLKIMFSYNNKELIINETVPNRFSPKSPDKAHLNLHINSLELGDSAVYFCASSQGQGVRSPLHFGNGTRLTVT.

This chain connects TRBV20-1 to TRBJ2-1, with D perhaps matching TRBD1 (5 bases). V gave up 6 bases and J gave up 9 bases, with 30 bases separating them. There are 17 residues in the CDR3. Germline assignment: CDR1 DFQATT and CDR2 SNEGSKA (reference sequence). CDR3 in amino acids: CSAQSMSRGGGNAEQFF. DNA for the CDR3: TGCAGTGCACAATCGATGTCTAGGGGCGGCGGTAACGCTGAGCAGTTCTTC.

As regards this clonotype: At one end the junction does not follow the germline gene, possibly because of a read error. The CDR3 bases are TGTGCCAGTCGCTCCGGGACACTGTCCTACGAGCATTACTTC. Its translation is CASRSGTLSYEHYF. J is TRBJ2-7 and V is TRBV6-1, with D possibly TRBD1 on 6 matching bases. The CDR3 runs to 14 residues. Germline V gives CDR1 MNHNS, CDR2 SASEGT.

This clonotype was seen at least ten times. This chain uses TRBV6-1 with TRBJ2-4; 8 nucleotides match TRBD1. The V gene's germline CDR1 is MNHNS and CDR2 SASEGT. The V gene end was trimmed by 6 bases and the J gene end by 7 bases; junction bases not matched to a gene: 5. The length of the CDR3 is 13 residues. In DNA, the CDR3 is TGTGCCAGCAGGGACAGGGTGGGCAACATTCAGTACTTC. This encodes CASRDRVGNIQYF.

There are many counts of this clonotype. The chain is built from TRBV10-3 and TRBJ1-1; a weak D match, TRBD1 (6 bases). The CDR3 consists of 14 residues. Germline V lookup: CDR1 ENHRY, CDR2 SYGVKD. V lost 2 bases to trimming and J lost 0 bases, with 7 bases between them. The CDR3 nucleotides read TGTGCCATCAGTGAGGACAGGATGAACACTGAAGCTTTCTTT. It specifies CAISEDRMNTEAFF.